This is a list of T cell receptor beta chains from one sample in a study of post-analysis software for immune sequencing data. TCRdb reprocessed the PCR reads via MiXCR and lists one record per CDR3 protein. The table records hundreds of thousands of distinct CDR3 sequences, 59% of them present only once. Sequencing was performed on blood. The receptors here all came from a girl under 10 years old with multiple sclerosis. CDR3s include the opening cysteine and the closing phenylalanine or tryptophan. The D gene is left open where the match is weak. Size values are once, few and many counts, or a class for expanded clones, and some rows have none.

TGTGCCAGCAGCCATCTCGGGCCACCCGTCGACTATGGCTACACCTTC | CASSHLGPPVDYGYTF | TRBJ1-2 | TRBV27 | NA | NA
TGCAGCGTAGAGGACGGAGGTGGGCCCCAGCATTTT | CSVEDGGGPQHF | TRBJ1-5 | TRBV29-1 | NA | NA
TGTGCCTGGTCCAACGACAGGGGTCAGCAGTTCTTC | CAWSNDRGQQFF | TRBJ2-1 | TRBV30 | few | TRBD1
TGTGCCAGCAGCCGAGGGACAGGGGTTTCTGGCACTGAAGCTTTCTTT | CASSRGTGVSGTEAFF | TRBJ1-1 | TRBV3-1 | NA | TRBD1
TGTGCCAGCAGCCCCCCCCGATACCGGGGCACAACCAATGAGCAGTTCTTC | CASSPPRYRGTTNEQFF | TRBJ2-1 | TRBV21-1 | few | NA
TGTGCCACCAGCCTTCGGGGTCCAGCGGGGGGTCACAATGAGCAGTTCTTC | CATSLRGPAGGHNEQFF | TRBJ2-1 | TRBV10-3 | NA | TRBD2
TGTGCCAGCAGCTTTGGGACTAGCGGGGGGGATACGCAGTATTTT | CASSFGTSGGDTQYF | TRBJ2-3 | TRBV11-3 | NA | TRBD2
TGTGCCAGCAGCCAAGAGGGCCGACTAGCGGGATACAATGAGCAGTTCTTC | CASSQEGRLAGYNEQFF | TRBJ2-1 | TRBV3-1 | NA | TRBD2
TGTGCCAGCAGCTTTGGACTAGCGGGGTCCCGGCGGCGAGAGACCCAGTACTTC | CASSFGLAGSRRRETQYF | TRBJ2-5 | TRBV7-8 | NA | TRBD2
TGTGCCAGCAGTAATGCTAGCGGGCGCTCCTACAATGAGCAGTTCTTC | CASSNASGRSYNEQFF | TRBJ2-1 | TRBV25-1 | NA | TRBD2
TGTGCCAGCAGCCGCCGGCCGGGGAGCTCCTACAATGAGCAGTTCTTC | CASSRRPGSSYNEQFF | TRBJ2-1 | TRBV7-3 | NA | NA
TGCAGCGTCGACCTGACTGAAAACGTCTATGGCTACACCTTC | CSVDLTENVYGYTF | TRBJ1-2 | TRBV29-1 | few | NA
TGTGCCAGCAGTTCTTTTCAGGGTGGGATGAGGAATTCACCCCTCCACTTT | CASSSFQGGMRNSPLHF | TRBJ1-6 | TRBV12-3/TRBV12-4 | NA | NA
TGCGCCAGCAGCTTGGTGGAAAGGGGCACTGAAGCTTTCTTT | CASSLVERGTEAFF | TRBJ1-1 | TRBV5-1 | few | NA
TGTGCCACCAGTGAGGACGTGGGGGAGGGTGTCCGGAAGACCCAGTACTTC | CATSEDVGEGVRKTQYF | TRBJ2-5 | TRBV24-1 | NA | TRBD2
TGTGCCAGCTATGACTTGGGACAGGGAGGGGGCTACACCTTC | CASYDLGQGGGYTF | TRBJ1-2 | TRBV12-3/TRBV12-4 | NA | TRBD1
TGTGCCAGCAGTTTACATCGACCCACTGAAGCTTTCTTT | CASSLHRPTEAFF | TRBJ1-1 | TRBV12-3/TRBV12-4 | once | NA
TGTGCCAGCAGTCCCCCCGGGAACGGCAATCAGCCCCAGCATTTT | CASSPPGNGNQPQHF | TRBJ1-5 | TRBV12-3/TRBV12-4 | few | NA
TGTGCCAGCAGCCAAGGGTATGGACTAACGATAGAGTATTTT | CASSQGYGLTIEYF | TRBJ2-3 | TRBV3-1 | NA | NA
TGTGCCAGCAGCCAAACCCGATCGAACCAGCCCCAGCATTTT | CASSQTRSNQPQHF | TRBJ1-5 | TRBV12-3/TRBV12-4 | NA | NA
TGCGCCAGCAGCTCCGCTGGGGGGGAGTACGAGCAGTACTTC | CASSSAGGEYEQYF | TRBJ2-7 | TRBV5-1 | NA | TRBD2
TGCGCCAGCAGCTTGGGGAGGCCTAGCGGGAGAACCGAGCAGTACTTC | CASSLGRPSGRTEQYF | TRBJ2-7 | TRBV5-1 | few | TRBD2
TGTGCCAGCAGTGAGACAGCCCTTAATAACTATGGCTACACCTTC | CASSETALNNYGYTF | TRBJ1-2 | TRBV27 | NA | NA
TGCGCCAGCAGCTTGGTGGATTGGACTAGCGGGAGGGGACCGTCCTACGAGCAGTACTTC | CASSLVDWTSGRGPSYEQYF | TRBJ2-7 | TRBV5-1 | many | TRBD2
TGCAGCGTTGATAAGGGACAGGGGATGAACACTGAAGCTTTCTTT | CSVDKGQGMNTEAFF | TRBJ1-1 | TRBV29-1 | NA | TRBD1
TGCGCCAGCAGCCAAGATCGCGGGACCGATGAGCAGTTCTTC | CASSQDRGTDEQFF | TRBJ2-1 | TRBV4-1 | NA | NA
TGTGCCAGCCGCAGGGCGCATGGCTACACCTTC | CASRRAHGYTF | TRBJ1-2 | TRBV7-2 | NA | NA
TGTGCCAGCAGCGTCGGGACTAGCGGTGAGCAGTTCTTC | CASSVGTSGEQFF | TRBJ2-1 | TRBV9 | few | TRBD2
TGCAGTGCTAGAGGCGGGACAGGGTCTTTCTATGGCTACACCTTC | CSARGGTGSFYGYTF | TRBJ1-2 | TRBV20-1 | NA | TRBD1
TGCAGTGCTAGAGAGGTCTATAGCGGGAGACCGACAGATACGCAGTATTTT | CSAREVYSGRPTDTQYF | TRBJ2-3 | TRBV20-1 | NA | TRBD2
TGTGCCAGCAGCTCCGAGGGGGCTATAAATGAGCAGTTCTTC | CASSSEGAINEQFF | TRBJ2-1 | TRBV11-2 | NA | TRBD1
TGTGCCAGCAGATGGGACTCCGGGGCAGAGACCCAGTACTTC | CASRWDSGAETQYF | TRBJ2-5 | TRBV7-2 | once | NA
TGTGCCAGCAGCAAAACTTGGAATTCACCCCTCCACTTT | CASSKTWNSPLHF | TRBJ1-6 | TRBV28 | NA | NA